The 26 T cell receptor beta chains below all came from one sample that was sequenced in a study of blood T cell repertoires in COVID-19. The data were produced by immunoSEQ multiplex PCR, yet TCRdb's version contains in-frame clones alone and is incomplete. The sample has around 100,000 clones; approximately 81% are singletons. Specimen: peripheral blood. These receptors originate from a human donor in a cohort sampled during active COVID-19.

The DNA of the CDR3 is TGTGCCAGCCTGATACAGGGGAAATGGGTCAATGAGCAGTTCTTC. This sequence encodes CASLIQGKWVNEQFF. This chain uses TRBV18 with TRBJ2-1; 7 positions match TRBD1. The CDR3 is made up of 15 amino acids. V lost 8 bases, J lost 6 bases, and 13 bases stayed unmatched. The germline CDR1 and CDR2 sequences are KGHSH and LQKENI.

V gene TRBV10-3 combines with J gene TRBJ1-3; D is undetermined. Trimming shortened V by 2 bases and J by 2 bases, and 10 bases separated the two germline ends. The CDR3 runs to 15 residues. CDR1 is ENHRY, CDR2 SYGVKD, per germline. The CDR3, as DNA: TGTGCCATCAGTGAGCTGCCGAGGACTGGAAACACCATATATTTT. It codes for CAISELPRTGNTIYF.

The chain links TRBV7-9 to TRBJ2-1; D may be TRBD1 (6 bases). Deletions cut 5 bases from V and 9 bases from J, with 11 bases between. There are 12 residues in the CDR3. Germline-derived CDR1 and CDR2 are SEHNR and FQNEAQ (reference sequence). The CDR3 DNA reads TGTGCCAGCAGCGCCGGACAGCCTGAGCAGTTCTTC. It encodes CASSAGQPEQFF.

This chain joins TRBV10-1 and TRBJ2-3, with 8 positions matching TRBD2. The CDR3 is 15 amino acids. The junction had 5 bases not matched to a gene; V was cut back by 4 bases and J by 2 bases. Looked up from germline, CDR1 is WNHNN and CDR2 is SYGVQD (reference sequence). CDR3 loop: CASSASGGPTDTQYF. Here the CDR3 DNA reads TGCGCCAGCAGTGCGAGCGGGGGCCCCACAGATACGCAGTATTTT.

The chain employs TRBV2 and TRBJ1-1; D unresolved. The V and J ends lost 5 bases and 2 bases respectively, with 12 bases between them. This CDR3 is built from 14 residues. Germline CDR1 is SNHLY and CDR2 is FYNNEI. DNA for the CDR3: TGTGCCAGCAGTTCCGAGGATCTAAACACTGAAGCTTTCTTT. This sequence encodes CASSSEDLNTEAFF.

This rearrangement joins TRBV19 to TRBJ1-1; D might be TRBD1 (6 bases). Deletions cut 7 bases from V and 0 bases from J, with 12 bases between. The length of the CDR3 is 14 residues. CDR1 is LNHDA and CDR2 is SQIVND in the germline V gene (reference sequence). CDR3 region: CASTTQGMNTEAFF. Here the CDR3 DNA reads TGTGCCAGTACTACACAGGGAATGAACACTGAAGCTTTCTTT.

The chain joins TRBV24-1 to TRBJ2-3; 12 bases fit TRBD2. J lost 3 bases, V lost 7 bases, and 1 base had no gene match. The CDR3 runs to 14 residues. Germline-derived CDR1 and CDR2 are KGHDR and SFDVKD. CDR3 protein: CATRTSGGTDTQYF. As DNA, the CDR3 is TGTGCCACCAGGACTAGCGGGGGAACAGATACGCAGTATTTT.

The chain joins TRBV6-4 to TRBJ1-1; D not resolved. CDR1 is MRHNA and CDR2 is SNTAGT in the germline V gene. CDR3 length equals 14 residues. The germline V and J ends were trimmed by 3 bases and 1 base, with 9 bases remaining between them. As DNA, the CDR3 is TGTGCCAGCAGTGAAAATACAGCGAACACTGAAGCTTTCTTT. Amino acid sequence: CASSENTANTEAFF.

The chain has TRBV6-6 and TRBJ1-1; possibly TRBD1 for D (6 bases). Germline CDR1 reads MNHNY; CDR2 reads SVGAGI (reference sequence). V was trimmed by 5 bases and J by 2 bases, leaving 15 bases between them. This CDR3 has 15 residues. CDR3 nucleotides: TGTGCCAGCAGTCCCCCGGGGGGACAAAACACTGAAGCTTTCTTT. Protein product: CASSPPGGQNTEAFF.

The V gene is TRBV6-5, the J gene TRBJ2-2; D remains unclear. This CDR3 is built from 13 residues. Per germline, CDR1 MNHEY and CDR2 SVGAGI. V lost 3 bases to trimming and J lost 4 bases, with 6 bases between them. The CDR3 DNA is TGTGCCAGCAGTTATGTCGGCACCGGGGAGCTGTTTTTT. Residues: CASSYVGTGELFF.

The chain has TRBV4-1 and TRBJ1-2, with a tentative D call TRBD1 (5 bases). The CDR3 covers 16 residues. V was clipped by 0 bases and J by 6 bases, with 17 bases between them. Germline CDR1 MGHRA, CDR2 YSYEKL. CDR3 nucleotides: TGCGCCAGCAGCCAAGAAGACAGTCTATTTGGGCATGGCTACACCTTC. This gives the protein CASSQEDSLFGHGYTF.

The genes are TRBV5-1 and TRBJ1-2, with 7 bases aligning to TRBD1. V gave up 4 bases and J gave up 6 bases; unmatched junction bases: 12. The CDR3 covers 15 residues. The V gene's germline CDR1 is SGHRS and CDR2 YFSETQ. The CDR3 is CASSLSTGQVDGYTF. The CDR3 DNA follows: TGCGCCAGCAGCCTCTCGACAGGGCAGGTAGATGGCTACACCTTC.

The V and J genes are TRBV5-1 and TRBJ2-7; TRBD1 agrees at 7 bases. The CDR3 is made up of 14 amino acids. J lost 2 bases, V lost 5 bases, and 7 bases had no gene match. Germline CDR1 reads SGHRS; CDR2 reads YFSETQ. CDR3 residues: CASRTATGTYEQYF. CDR3 nucleotides: TGCGCCAGCAGAACCGCGACAGGGACCTACGAGCAGTACTTC.

The chain uses TRBV7-2 and TRBJ2-3; the match to TRBD2 covers 14 bases. This CDR3 region has 16 residues. The germline V gene encodes CDR1 SGHTA and CDR2 FQGNSA. Trimming removed 5 bases from V and 4 bases from J; junction bases left unmatched: 5. The CDR3, as DNA: TGTGCCAGCAGCCAACGACTAGCGGGGGGGTCAGATACGCAGTATTTT. Translated, it gives CASSQRLAGGSDTQYF.

This clone was found a few times. This rearrangement joins TRBV18 to TRBJ1-3, with a possible D match to TRBD1 (5 bases). Germline CDR1 and CDR2: KGHSH and LQKENI. This CDR3 is 15 amino acids long. Trimming left V 2 bases short and J 2 bases short, with 10 bases between. CDR3 sequence: CASSPSGGTGNTIYF. The CDR3, as DNA: TGTGCCAGCTCACCATCGGGGGGAACTGGAAACACCATATATTTT.

This chain joins TRBV10-3 and TRBJ2-7; TRBD1 agrees at 8 bases. CDR1 is ENHRY and CDR2 is SYGVKD in the germline V gene. J gave up 2 bases and V 10 bases, and 10 bases lay outside the gene matches. This CDR3 contains 14 residues. The CDR3 reads CATRGQGRAYEQYF. Here the CDR3 DNA reads TGTGCCACCCGTGGACAGGGACGGGCCTACGAGCAGTACTTC.

The rearrangement links TRBV6-5 to TRBJ1-3, with a tentative D call TRBD1 (5 bases). CDR1 and CDR2 from the germline V gene are MNHEY and SVGAGI. The CDR3 runs 16 residues. Between the trimmed V and J ends, which lost 0 bases and 3 bases, there was a span of 12 bases. As DNA, the CDR3 is TGTGCCAGCAGTTACTCCAGCGGGACCTATGGAAACACCATATATTTT. Its protein is CASSYSSGTYGNTIYF.

The chain links TRBV10-3 to TRBJ1-5; weak D call: TRBD1 (5 bases). The CDR3 covers 17 residues. V lost 3 bases and J lost 0, with 15 bases in between. Germline loops: CDR1 ENHRY, CDR2 SYGVKD. CDR3 region: CAISDPGVGRSNQPQHF. The CDR3 DNA reads as TGTGCCATCAGTGACCCGGGGGTAGGACGTAGCAATCAGCCCCAGCATTTT.

This clone was seen just once. This chain uses TRBV28 with TRBJ2-7; D is unclear. With 3 bases removed from V and 0 bases from J, the gap between germline ends came to 9 bases. The CDR3 sequence is 14 residues long. CDR1 and CDR2 (germline): MDHEN, SYDVKM. This chain's CDR3 is CASSFSRSSYEQYF. CDR3 bases: TGTGCCAGCAGTTTTTCCAGGTCCTCCTACGAGCAGTACTTC.

The rearrangement uses TRBV27 and TRBJ1-2; D may be TRBD1 (5 bases). Germline CDR1 and CDR2: MNHEY and SMNVEV (reference sequence). V was pared by 1 base and J by 8 bases, with 11 bases between. There are 13 residues in the CDR3. The CDR3 DNA sequence: TGTGCCAGCAGTTTATGGCAGGGAACGGGCTACACCTTC. This translates into CASSLWQGTGYTF.

This clone was observed a single time. The chain carries TRBV2 and TRBJ2-4, with TRBD1 matching over 7 bases. The V and J ends lost 8 bases and 9 bases, in that order; junction bases with no gene match: 10. The CDR3 has 13 residues. CDR1 and CDR2 (germline): SNHLY, FYNNEI. CDR3 protein: CASRLTGEGIQYF. In DNA, the CDR3 is TGTGCCAGCCGACTCACAGGGGAAGGCATTCAGTACTTC.

V usage is TRBV6-5 and J usage is TRBJ1-1; D is unclear. This CDR3 has 15 residues. V shed 2 bases and J shed 4 bases, with 14 bases lying between them. Germline loops: CDR1 MNHEY, CDR2 SVGAGI. The CDR3 DNA reads as TGTGCCAGCAGTTACACCTTCATGAGGCGCACTGAAGCTTTCTTT. Translating gives CASSYTFMRRTEAFF.

The sample holds one count of this clone. The chain is built from TRBV5-1 and TRBJ2-5, with no clear D. V shed 4 bases and J shed 2 bases, with 12 bases lying between them. The CDR3 is 14 amino acids. Germline CDR1 is SGHRS and CDR2 is YFSETQ. The CDR3, as DNA: TGCGCCAGCAGCCCGCGCACCGTTCAAGAGACCCAGTACTTC. It codes for CASSPRTVQETQYF.

The chain recombines TRBV28 with TRBJ2-7; tentatively, D is TRBD1 (6 bases). V lost 5 bases and J lost 0, with 11 bases in between. In germline, CDR1 is MDHEN, CDR2 SYDVKM. This CDR3 has 14 residues. CDR3 DNA: TGTGCCAGCAGTCTACAGGGCCGCTCCTACGAGCAGTACTTC. Protein: CASSLQGRSYEQYF.

V usage is TRBV9 and J usage is TRBJ2-3; 9 bases align to TRBD2. V lost 0 bases to trimming and J lost 8 bases; unmatched junction nucleotides: 13. Germline loops: CDR1 SGDLS, CDR2 YYNGEE. The CDR3 has 17 residues. Here the CDR3 DNA reads TGTGCCAGCAGCGTAGGTCGGCGGGGGGGCCTTGGAAGTACGCAGTATTTT. Translating it yields CASSVGRRGGLGSTQYF.

V is TRBV5-1 and J is TRBJ1-5; no clear D gene. The CDR3 covers 15 residues. V was trimmed by 0 bases and J by 0 bases, leaving 7 bases between them. Germline CDR1 is SGHRS and CDR2 is YFSETQ. For the CDR3, the DNA is TGCGCCAGCAGCTTGGGTACCTATAGCAATCAGCCCCAGCATTTT. Its protein product is CASSLGTYSNQPQHF.